This TCR beta chain appears in the sequencing data of a study of brain T cells in children with intractable seizures. The germline CDR1 and CDR2 sequences are SNHLY and FYNNEI. The V and J ends lost 4 bases and 1 base respectively, with 4 bases between them. The CDR3 is 12 amino acids. Generated by immunoSEQ multiplex PCR, the TCRdb table keeps only in-frame clones and is missing some. In the table there are about 340,000 clones, 93% of which are singletons. Comments on this clone: The antigen remains unidentified.

Time point noted: blood from clinic visit 5 months post-surgery; TSC patient then seizure free. Study-wide points: Only CDR3 sequence similarity suggested viral specificity, without known HCMV serostatus. Pre- and post-surgery blood differed in depth, so pre-surgery absences may be undersampling.

Sequencing was performed on peripheral blood, taken roughly 5 months after surgery. This chain links TRBV2 with TRBJ1-1; D unclear. The clonotype was recovered from a boy in the first two years of life with tuberous sclerosis and intractable seizures. In nucleotides, the CDR3 is TGTGCCAGCAGTGCCAGGAACACTGAAGCTTTCTTT. Amino acid sequence: CASSARNTEAFF. The full variable domain, rest sourced from reference TRBV2 and TRBJ1-1, is EPEVTQTPSHQVTQMGQEVILRCVPISNHLYFYWYRQILGQKVEFLVSFYNNEISEKSEIFDDQFSVERPDGSNFTLKIRSTKLEDSAMYFCASSARNTEAFFGQGTRLTVV.